This TCR beta chain was captured in a study of T cells in women clearing cervical HPV infection. Turning to the study itself: Case blood was drawn a median approximately 150 days after lesion detection.

The germline V gene encodes CDR1 GTSNPN and CDR2 SVGIG (reference sequence). Trimming took 6 bases from V and 6 from J, leaving 11 bases between them. The CDR3 covers 12 residues. Here immunoSEQ multiplex PCR was the method, and the copy in TCRdb shows in-frame clones only, minus some. In all, the sample yields around 12,000 clones. A note on this clone: The read ends 3 residues early relative to the CDR3; the germline J gene fills the gap.

The sample taken for sequencing was blood buffy coat. This receptor was taken from a woman between 18 and 75 years old with a cervical HPV16 infection that either progressed to CIN3+ or cleared (not recorded which). The chain links TRBV30 to TRBJ2-2; D perhaps matches TRBD1 (6 bases). The DNA read from the CDR3 is TGTGCCTGTGACAGGTGGTCCGGGGAG. It is translated as CACDRWSGE. The whole CDR3 sequence reads CACDRWSGELFF.